The 9 T cell receptor beta chains reported below all come from one sample, sequenced in a study of CD8+ T cells in alopecia areata. As the sequencing template, cDNA was produced by extracting RNA and reverse transcribing it. Some clones are missing from TCRdb's copy, which holds only in-frame ones; the method was immunoSEQ multiplex PCR. The table includes roughly 140,000 clones, 45% to 60% detected once. Specimen: CD4+ T cells sorted from blood, collected at week 0. The source is a human donor with alopecia areata.

This chain joins TRBV6-1 and TRBJ2-5; D possibly corresponds to TRBD1 (5 bases). CDR3 length: 15 residues. Germline CDR1 and CDR2: MNHNS and SASEGT. Trimming took 5 bases from V and 4 from J, leaving 17 bases between them. CDR3 loop: CASSIYMGQGETQYF. The CDR3 bases are TGTGCCAGCAGTATCTACATGGGTCAGGGAGAGACCCAGTACTTC.

The gene calls are TRBV9 and TRBJ2-7; either TRBD1 or TRBD2 may supply D (5 bases each). Trimming left V 0 bases short and J 5 bases short, with 15 bases between. CDR1 and CDR2 (germline): SGDLS, YYNGEE. The CDR3 consists of 15 residues. CDR3 loop: CASSVGGTQPHEQYF. CDR3 nucleotides: TGTGCCAGCAGCGTAGGAGGGACCCAACCCCACGAGCAGTACTTC.

This clone was found a few times. The V call is TRBV30, the J call TRBJ2-7; 8 nucleotides align to TRBD2. Trimming at V came to 3 bases and at J to 0 bases, leaving 7 bases not matched to a gene. The germline V gene encodes CDR1 GTSNPN and CDR2 SVGIG (reference sequence). The CDR3 consists of 15 residues. Written as DNA, the CDR3 is TGTGCCTGGAGCACTAGCGGTCTTCTCTCCTACGAGCAGTACTTC. This translates into CAWSTSGLLSYEQYF.

The chain combines TRBV29-1 with TRBJ1-2; TRBD1 matches at 10 bases. CDR1 is SQVTM, CDR2 ANQGSEA, per germline. CDR3 length: 13 residues. V shed 1 base, J shed 13 bases, and the junction held 9 bases outside the gene matches. CDR3 sequence reads: CSVEGWDRGGSTF. The CDR3 bases are TGCAGCGTTGAAGGTTGGGACAGGGGAGGATCCACCTTC.

CDR3 amino acids: CSVGKGRDQPQHF. In DNA form, the CDR3 reads TGCAGCGTTGGAAAGGGGAGGGATCAGCCCCAGCATTTT. The chain couples TRBV29-1 to TRBJ1-5; a possible D gene is TRBD1 (5 bases). Looked up from germline, CDR1 is SQVTM and CDR2 is ANQGSEA. The V end was cut by 4 bases, the J end by 5 bases, with 12 bases between. This CDR3 contains 13 residues.

V is TRBV30 and J is TRBJ1-4, with D hard to call. CDR3 size: 13 residues. V was clipped by 1 base and J by 10 bases, with 13 bases between them. CDR1 GTSNPN and CDR2 SVGIG come from the germline V gene (reference sequence). The CDR3 coding sequence is TGTGCCTGGAGTGCCCACCGCGAAGGAAAACTGTTTTTT. Protein product: CAWSAHREGKLFF.

This clone occurred once. This sequence joins TRBV28 and TRBJ2-3; TRBD2 agrees at 13 bases. The CDR3 is 17 residues long. With V trimmed by 6 bases and J by 0 bases, 6 bases remained unmatched. Germline V gene lookup returns CDR1 MDHEN and CDR2 SYDVKM. This chain's CDR3 is CASSPRLAGGSTDTQYF. The CDR3 DNA reads as TGTGCCAGCAGCCCGAGACTAGCGGGAGGTAGCACAGATACGCAGTATTTT. The full variable domain, in which reference TRBV28 and TRBJ2-3 provide the parts outside the CDR3, is DVKVTQSSRYLVKRTGEKVFLECVQDMDHENMFWYRQDPGLGLRLIYFSYDVKMKEKGDIPEGYSVSREKKERFSLILESASTNQTSMYLCASSPRLAGGSTDTQYFGPGTRLTVL.

This clone was seen just once. The chain joins TRBV5-1 to TRBJ2-5; 7 positions agree with TRBD1. The ends lost 0 bases at V and 5 bases at J; junction bases unmatched: 7. CDR3 length: 15 residues. Germline CDR1 SGHRS, CDR2 YFSETQ. CDR3 region: CASSLAGTARETQYF. The DNA for the CDR3 is TGCGCCAGCAGCTTGGCCGGGACAGCCAGGGAGACCCAGTACTTC.

The chain carries TRBV6-1 and TRBJ1-5, with a tentative D call TRBD1 (5 bases). The CDR3 runs 13 residues. V was clipped by 10 bases and J by 3 bases, with 13 bases between them. Germline V gene sequence: CDR1 MNHNS, CDR2 SASEGT. CDR3 region: CATGAGPNQPQHF. The CDR3 DNA is TGTGCCACCGGGGCAGGGCCCAATCAGCCCCAGCATTTT.